This T cell receptor beta chain is drawn from a study of PD-1 blockade in classical Hodgkin lymphoma (dated by TCRdb to about 2020). Study-level background: Nivolumab dosing was 3 mg/kg intravenously every 2 weeks, continuing until either disease progression or unacceptable toxicity. To define a peripheral blood immune signature of response to PD-1 blockade in classical Hodgkin lymphoma, the study combined TCR beta sequencing with CyTOF. The paper's findings and limits, for the study overall: Among trial patients, those achieving complete response had baseline diversity similar to that of newly diagnosed patients, while diversity was significantly lower in partial responders and progressors. Patients starting nivolumab less than 1 year after ASCT had lower diversity and were excluded from later analyses to avoid confounding by immune reconstitution. By C4D1, a significant rise was seen in CD4+ TCR diversity but not in CD8+ TCR diversity (p=0.0027 vs p=0.16), and the rise was most apparent among complete responders (p=0.02). Baseline TCR diversity was reported to be lower in newly diagnosed patients than in healthy donors and to be lower still in relapsed/refractory patients. Only a single clinical trial cohort was studied, and what caused the repertoire differences, possibly disease activity or prior therapy, remained undefined.

Points on this clone: Its antigen is currently not known. One base away there is no much larger clone; base qualities are not given.

In the paper's terms, the time point label means: cycle 1 day 1 (C1D1), immediately before nivolumab initiation. All trial patients had relapsed after autologous stem cell transplantation, with cohorts A, B and C differing in prior brentuximab vedotin exposure. Magnetic negative selection with a Miltenyi CD8+ T cell isolation kit was used to purify CD8+ T cells from thawed PBMCs. The trial cohort was composed of some 57 patients with relapsed/refractory classical Hodgkin lymphoma, for whom complete response, partial response or progressive disease was recorded as best overall response. Trial patients were treated with single-agent nivolumab in the multi-cohort phase II CheckMate 205 trial. Best overall response was determined by an independent review committee according to the 2007 International Working Group response criteria. Trial PBMCs were collected just before the start of nivolumab (C1D1) and during therapy at cycle 2 day 1 and cycle 4 day 1. Peripheral blood was collected in 8 mL Vacutainer Cell Preparation Tubes, from which PBMCs were isolated by centrifugation and then cryopreserved. Purified CD4+ and CD8+ fractions were prepared only for cases where an additional PBMC sample was available. Magnetically labelled cells were removed on LS columns in a quadroMACS separator, and the flow-through was retained as the purified fraction.

The Qiagen DNeasy kit was used to extract genomic DNA both from unsorted PBMCs and from the negatively selected CD4+ and CD8+ fractions. Amplification of TCR beta CDR3 regions was done by immunoSEQ multiplex PCR with primers that anneal to V and J segments. A synthetic immune receptor repertoire was used to minimize amplification bias, and remaining bias was computationally removed after sequencing. Per the original workflow: Custom Python scripts were used to quantify repertoire diversity as the Shannon entropy index. Unsorted, CD4+ and CD8+ repertoires were analyzed separately, except in combined analyses where CD4+ and CD8+ sequences were merged in silico. Clonal expansion was defined as a frequency increase of at least 2-fold after treatment compared with C1D1, and clones undetected at baseline were assigned a pseudocount of 0.5. Singleton clones were defined as clones with 0 or 1 copy at C1D1, and non-singleton clones were defined as clones with 2 or more copies. Clones expanded in unsorted samples were assigned a CD4+, CD8+ or unknown annotation through matching of protein sequences in sorted samples from the same patient. Diversity changes from C1D1 to C4D1 were tested in paired samples using Wilcoxon tests. TCRdb re-hosts the immuneACCESS table, in-frame sequences only. Its copies lack some clones; in the studies checked, an unresolved V gene accounts for under half of them, and the cause for the rest is not known. V and J calls and clone size are those listed in that table; D and trimming were worked out from the DNA. This sample comprises 9,500 to 14,000 clones, roughly 80% of them detected only once. About two fifths of the sample rests with the top ten.

CDR1 and CDR2, per the germline V gene, are MNHEY and SVGAGI. Measured from the cysteine to the phenylalanine, the CDR3 is 15 residues long. Only the CDR3 region is kept as DNA, spanning 45 bases read in frame from base 1. For this chain, trimming is 0 bases at the V end and 5 bases at the J end, and the number of junction bases without a gene match is 6. The chain is assembled from TRBV6-5 and TRBJ1-1; 7 middle bases align to TRBD1. The sequence came from a human donor with classical Hodgkin lymphoma. The sample was CD8+ T cells from blood, taken at baseline. In nucleotides, the sequence is TGTGCCAGCAGTTACTCTAGGGGGCTGGGAACTGAAGCTTTCTTT. Protein translation: CASSYSRGLGTEAFF.